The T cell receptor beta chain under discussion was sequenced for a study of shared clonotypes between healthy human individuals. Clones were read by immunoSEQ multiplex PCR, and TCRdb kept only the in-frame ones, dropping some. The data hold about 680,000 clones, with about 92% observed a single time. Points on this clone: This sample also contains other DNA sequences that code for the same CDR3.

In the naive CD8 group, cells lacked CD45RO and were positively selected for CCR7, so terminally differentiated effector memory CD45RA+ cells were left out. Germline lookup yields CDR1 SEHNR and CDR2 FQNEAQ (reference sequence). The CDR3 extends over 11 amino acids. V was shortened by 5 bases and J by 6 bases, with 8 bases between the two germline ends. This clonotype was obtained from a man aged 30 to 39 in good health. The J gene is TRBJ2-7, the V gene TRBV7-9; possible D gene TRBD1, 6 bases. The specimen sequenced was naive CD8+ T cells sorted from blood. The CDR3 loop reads CASSVGAEQYF. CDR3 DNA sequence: TGTGCCAGCAGCGTGGGGGCCGAGCAGTACTTC.